What follows are 28 T cell receptor beta chains derived from one specimen sequenced in a study of blood T cells in healthy people across ages. Alongside a J-beta primer mix, a sample-barcoded 5' primer served in a second PCR lasting roughly 7 to 11 cycles. A single record per CDR3 protein comes from TCRdb applying MiXCR to the 5' RACE reads. This table holds more than 750,000 distinct CDR3 sequences, almost 30% found once. These data are also associated with another study on T cells of mothers and their children.

The sample taken for sequencing was blood. These receptors were taken from a middle-aged woman in good health.

There are a few counts of this clonotype. This chain uses TRBV5-1 with TRBJ2-7, with unresolved D. CDR1 and CDR2 (germline): SGHRS, YFSETQ. This CDR3 spans 14 amino acids. V shed 0 bases and J shed 7 bases, with 14 bases lying between them. This CDR3 reads CASSLGGSPQEQYF. CDR3 sequence (DNA): TGCGCCAGCAGCTTGGGTGGCAGCCCCCAGGAGCAGTACTTC. Filled out from reference TRBV5-1 and TRBJ2-7, the complete variable domain reads KAGVTQTPRYLIKTRGQQVTLSCSPISGHRSVSWYQQTPGQGLQFLFEYFSETQRNKGNFPGRFSGRQFSNSRSEMNVSTLELGDSALYLCASSLGGSPQEQYFGPGTRLTVT.

This clonotype was recorded many times. The chain recombines TRBV29-1 with TRBJ2-7, with D maybe TRBD2 (5 bases). The CDR3 length is 13 residues. CDR1 is SQVTM and CDR2 is ANQGSEA in the germline V gene. V lost 6 bases and J 5 bases, leaving 17 bases between the germline ends. This CDR3 reads CSVRRPGVDEQYF. The CDR3 DNA sequence: TGCAGCGTCCGGAGGCCCGGGGTCGACGAGCAGTACTTC.

This chain connects TRBV6-5 to TRBJ2-7; 11 bases match TRBD1. Germline assignment: CDR1 MNHEY and CDR2 SVGAGI. Losses at the gene ends were 6 bases for V and 2 bases for J; bases not matched to a gene: 3. The CDR3 extends over 14 amino acids. The CDR3 protein is CASRAGQGAYEQYF. CDR3 in DNA: TGTGCCAGCAGGGCGGGACAGGGGGCCTACGAGCAGTACTTC.

This clonotype was seen repeatedly, ten times or more. The chain couples TRBV4-3 to TRBJ1-5; D gene uncertain. The germline V gene encodes CDR1 LGHNA and CDR2 YSLEER. This CDR3 contains 13 residues. V dropped 8 bases and J dropped 8 bases, with 16 bases sitting between them. Here the CDR3 DNA reads TGCGCCAGCCTGGGCGGGCCCGGTAAGCCCCAGCATTTT. Protein: CASLGGPGKPQHF.

The sample holds one count of this clonotype. The chain recombines TRBV7-8 with TRBJ1-1; maybe TRBD1 (6 bases). CDR1 and CDR2 from the germline V gene are SGHVS and FQNEAQ. Deletions cut 5 bases from V and 6 bases from J, with 13 bases between. CDR3 size: 13 residues. CDR3 region: CASSPGARAEAFF. Written as DNA, the CDR3 is TGTGCCAGCAGCCCAGGGGCTCGCGCTGAAGCTTTCTTT.

This clonotype was seen a few times. This sequence joins TRBV4-1 and TRBJ1-4, with D uncertain. This CDR3 spans 15 amino acids. Germline loops: CDR1 MGHRA, CDR2 YSYEKL. The ends were cut back, 4 bases at V and 5 bases at J, with 14 bases in the middle. CDR3 sequence (DNA): TGCGCCAGCAGCCCGGACGGGTTGAGAAATGAAAAACTGTTTTTT. This sequence encodes CASSPDGLRNEKLFF.

The chain is built from TRBV4-2 and TRBJ2-5; TRBD2 aligns across 8 bases. CDR1 and CDR2 from the germline V gene are LGHNA and YNFKEQ. The CDR3 covers 14 residues. After removal of 0 bases from V and 12 bases from J, the junction contained 9 bases not matched to a gene. The CDR3 DNA reads as TGTGCCAGCAGCCAAGATCGGGATCGAGCGGGGGAGTACTTC. It specifies CASSQDRDRAGEYF.

The sample holds a few counts of this clonotype. This chain links TRBV7-9 with TRBJ2-7; the match to TRBD2 covers 14 bases. V was pared by 5 bases and J by 5 bases, with 5 bases of the junction left unmatched. There are 15 residues in the CDR3. The germline gives CDR1 SEHNR, CDR2 FQNEAQ (reference sequence). In DNA form, the CDR3 reads TGTGCCAGCAGCAGCCGGACTAGCGGGGGGCACGAGCAGTACTTC. This translates into CASSSRTSGGHEQYF.

The J gene is TRBJ2-5, the V gene TRBV11-2, with D possibly TRBD2 on 6 matching bases. V gave up 5 bases and J gave up 4 bases, with 23 bases separating them. The CDR3 contains 17 residues. CDR1 and CDR2 (germline): SGHAT, FQNNGV. CDR3 DNA: TGTGCCAGCAGCCATGGACGGGTACTAGCTAGCCGAGAGACCCAGTACTTC. This sequence encodes CASSHGRVLASRETQYF.

This clonotype was seen repeatedly, ten times or more. The chain has TRBV13 and TRBJ2-1; 8 nucleotides align to TRBD2. The germline V gene encodes CDR1 PRHDT and CDR2 FYEKMQ (reference sequence). CDR3 length: 14 residues. V lost 4 bases and J lost 7; bases outside the gene matches: 6. This CDR3 reads CASSSGLAGNEQFF. CDR3 coding DNA: TGTGCCAGCAGCTCCGGACTAGCAGGAAATGAGCAGTTCTTC.

This chain uses TRBV19 with TRBJ2-7; D is ambiguous. V gave up 7 bases and J gave up 3 bases, with 7 bases separating them. CDR1 and CDR2 (germline): LNHDA, SQIVND (reference sequence). CDR3 size: 11 residues. For the CDR3, the DNA is TGTGCCAGTAAAGGGATCTACGAGCAGTACTTC. This codes for CASKGIYEQYF.

This clonotype came up many times. The rearrangement joins TRBV20-1 to TRBJ2-4, with TRBD1 as a possible D gene (6 bases). Trimming shortened V by 2 bases and J by 2 bases, and 13 bases separated the two germline ends. The CDR3 spans 15 residues. Germline V gene lookup returns CDR1 DFQATT and CDR2 SNEGSKA (reference sequence). DNA for the CDR3: TGCAGTGCTAGACCCAAACAGGGAACCAAAAACATTCAGTACTTC. Its translation: CSARPKQGTKNIQYF.

This clonotype was picked up a small number of times. This chain links TRBV7-9 with TRBJ2-5; D may be TRBD1 or TRBD2 (6 bases each). The CDR3 covers 15 residues. CDR1 and CDR2 (germline): SEHNR, FQNEAQ (reference sequence). Trimming shortened V by 4 bases and J by 2 bases, and 14 bases separated the two germline ends. Written as DNA, the CDR3 is TGTGCCAGCAGCTACGGGGGCACCGGGCAAGAGACCCAGTACTTC. Encoded protein: CASSYGGTGQETQYF.

This chain links TRBV28 with TRBJ2-2; D gene ambiguous. The CDR3 contains 13 residues. V lost 11 bases and J 0 bases, leaving 10 bases between the germline ends. Germline loops: CDR1 MDHEN, CDR2 SYDVKM. The DNA of the CDR3 is TGTGCCTCGAGAAGGACGAACACCGGGGAGCTGTTTTTT. Encoded protein: CASRRTNTGELFF.

This sequence joins TRBV6-5 and TRBJ1-1; TRBD1 matches 7 bases. The germline CDR1 and CDR2 sequences are MNHEY and SVGAGI. CDR3 length: 14 residues. V was pared by 9 bases and J by 5 bases, with 12 bases of the junction left unmatched. CDR3 loop: CASYFTGEWTEAFF. The CDR3 coding sequence is TGTGCCAGTTACTTCACAGGGGAGTGGACTGAAGCTTTCTTT.

A remark on this clonotype: In this CDR3 the conserved last residue, phenylalanine or tryptophan, is missing, so a read error is likely. The CDR3 region is CASSPGTSGANVLTV. In DNA form, the CDR3 reads TGTGCCAGCTCACCGGGTACCTCTGGGGCCAACGTCCTGACTGTC. V and J are TRBV18 and TRBJ2-6; no clear D gene. Germline V lookup: CDR1 KGHSH, CDR2 LQKENI. CDR3 length equals 15 residues. V was pared by 3 bases and J by 0 bases, with 6 bases between.

Remarks on this clonotype: A much larger clone differs by one base, so this may be a read error. The rearrangement links TRBV20-1 to TRBJ1-3; no clear D. The CDR3 spans 15 residues. Germline CDR1 is DFQATT and CDR2 is SNEGSKA (reference sequence). CDR3 amino acids: CSTRDRKGDGNTIYF. The CDR3, as DNA: TGCAGTACTAGAGATAGGAAGGGCGATGGAAACACCATATATTTT.

In this sample, this clonotype turned up many times. CDR3 region: CASSPEGNYGYTF. The CDR3 DNA sequence: TGTGCCAGCAGCCCTGAGGGAAACTATGGCTACACCTTC. This chain connects TRBV27 to TRBJ1-2; D is uncertain. Germline V gene data show CDR1 as MNHEY and CDR2 as SMNVEV (reference sequence). V was shortened by 6 bases and J by 2 bases, with 10 bases between the two germline ends. CDR3 size: 13 residues.

The gene calls are TRBV25-1 and TRBJ2-7; weak D call: TRBD1 (6 bases). The CDR3 sequence is 13 residues long. CDR1 MGHDK and CDR2 SYGVNS come from the germline V gene. The ends were cut back, 2 bases at V and 6 bases at J, with 11 bases in the middle. CDR3 amino acids: CASSEPGTFEQYF. The DNA of the CDR3 is TGTGCCAGCAGTGAACCCGGGACATTCGAGCAGTACTTC.

The chain employs TRBV7-2 and TRBJ2-7, with 11 nucleotides matching TRBD2. The CDR3 spans 15 residues. CDR1 is SGHTA, CDR2 FQGNSA, per germline. Losses at the gene ends were 1 base for V and 9 bases for J; bases not matched to a gene: 8. The CDR3 reads CASSLVAGGLNGQYF. The CDR3 nucleotides read TGTGCCAGCAGCTTAGTAGCGGGGGGGTTAAACGGGCAGTACTTC.

This clonotype was seen many times. The chain carries TRBV20-1 and TRBJ2-7; TRBD2 aligns across 11 bases. The CDR3 runs 16 residues. CDR1 and CDR2 from the germline V gene are DFQATT and SNEGSKA (reference sequence). The V segment lost 0 bases and the J segment 5 bases; nucleotides outside the gene matches: 9. This chain's CDR3 is CSARDPIAGGPDEQYF. CDR3 in DNA: TGCAGTGCTAGAGACCCCATAGCGGGGGGGCCCGACGAGCAGTACTTC.

This chain uses TRBV29-1 with TRBJ1-2; TRBD1 matches at 8 bases. Germline lookup yields CDR1 SQVTM and CDR2 ANQGSEA. The CDR3 sequence is 15 residues long. The V and J ends lost 8 bases and 1 base, in that order; junction bases with no gene match: 12. The CDR3 reads CSLSRPGQVNYGYTF. The CDR3 DNA reads as TGCAGCTTAAGCCGCCCGGGACAGGTTAACTATGGCTACACCTTC. Drawing the rest from reference TRBV29-1 and TRBJ1-2, the complete variable domain is SAVISQKPSRDICQRGTSLTIQCQVDSQVTMMFWYRQQPGQSLTLIATANQGSEATYESGFVIDKFPISRPNLTFSTLTVSNMSPEDSSIYLCSLSRPGQVNYGYTFGSGTRLTVV.

In its sample, this clonotype was seen a few times. The chain joins TRBV12-3 or TRBV12-4 to TRBJ1-5; D unresolved. This CDR3 contains 20 residues. The ends were cut back, 3 bases at V and 5 bases at J, with 29 bases in the middle. CDR3 bases: TGTGCCAGCAGTTTTTCGGATTATGTGCGAGGCCGAGTATTTTATCAGCCCCAGCATTTT. It yields the protein CASSFSDYVRGRVFYQPQHF.

This clonotype was detected only a few times. V is TRBV4-1 and J is TRBJ2-1; 9 nucleotides agree with TRBD2. The CDR3 loop spans 17 amino acids. V shed 0 bases and J 4 bases; nucleotides not matched to a gene: 7. The germline CDR1 and CDR2 sequences are MGHRA and YSYEKL. The CDR3 region is CASSQEGSSGVYNEQFF. CDR3 sequence (DNA): TGCGCCAGCAGCCAAGAAGGTTCTAGCGGGGTATACAATGAGCAGTTCTTC.

This clonotype was recorded at least ten times. This rearrangement joins TRBV6-1 to TRBJ2-7; D remains ambiguous. Per the germline V gene, CDR1 is MNHNS and CDR2 is SASEGT. The CDR3 runs 13 residues. Trimming removed 2 bases from V and 2 bases from J, with 7 bases in between. The CDR3 DNA reads TGTGCCAGCAGTGAAAGGGCGGCCTACGAGCAGTACTTC. This codes for CASSERAAYEQYF.

The gene calls are TRBV7-2 and TRBJ2-3; 7 bases align to TRBD2. The V and J ends lost 2 bases and 0 bases, in that order; junction bases with no gene match: 5. Germline CDR1 and CDR2: SGHTA and FQGNSA. This CDR3 region has 16 residues. CDR3 in DNA: TGTGCCAGCAGCTTACGTTGGGGGGGTAGCACAGATACGCAGTATTTT. This translates into CASSLRWGGSTDTQYF.

The chain links TRBV2 to TRBJ1-1; 7 positions match TRBD1. V shed 5 bases, J shed 1 base, and the junction held 1 base outside the gene matches. CDR3 length equals 13 residues. CDR1 is SNHLY and CDR2 is FYNNEI in the germline V gene. DNA of the CDR3: TGTGCCAGCAGTCAGGGGGAGAACACTGAAGCTTTCTTT. Its translation is CASSQGENTEAFF.

This clonotype has just a few counts. The chain couples TRBV9 to TRBJ2-5; D perhaps matches TRBD2 (6 bases). Germline V gives CDR1 SGDLS, CDR2 YYNGEE. The V end was cut by 4 bases, the J end by 11 bases, with 27 bases between. The CDR3 has 16 residues. The CDR3 region is CASSLTGLAGSGEQYF. CDR3 in DNA: TGTGCCAGCAGCCTCACGGGACTGGCGGGGTCGGGGGAGCAGTACTTC.